A selection of T cell receptor beta chains follows, all from one sample in a study of blood T cell repertoires in COVID-19. Assay used: immunoSEQ multiplex PCR; TCRdb lists only in-frame clones, some missing. The data contain about 250,000 clones, approximately 90% of them singletons. Sequenced sample: peripheral blood. The receptors were sampled from a woman between 40 and 50 years old who had recovered from COVID-19. The CDR3 runs from the conserved cysteine through the conserved F or W. Fields, in order: J gene, V gene, clone size, D gene, CDR3 protein, CDR3 DNA. D genes are given only for firm matches. Part of the rows lack a size; the others show once, few, many or a class for expanded clones.

TRBJ1-2 TRBV4-2 - TRBD1 CASSPRTGTNYGYTF TGTGCCAGCAGCCCTAGGACAGGCACGAACTATGGCTACACCTTC
TRBJ1-4 TRBV5-1 - TRBD1 CASSPEPQGASEKLFF TGCGCCAGCAGCCCCGAGCCCCAGGGGGCATCCGAAAAACTGTTTTTT
TRBJ2-7 TRBV30 - - CASEGGDHRTYEQYF TGTGCCTCTGAGGGGGGGGACCACAGAACCTACGAGCAGTACTTC
TRBJ2-1 TRBV30 - TRBD2 CAWSVHGRLAGGGGFYNEQFF TGTGCCTGGAGTGTACACGGAAGACTAGCGGGAGGAGGGGGGTTTTACAATGAGCAGTTCTTC
TRBJ1-1 TRBV6-5 - - CASSRGGPEAFF TGTGCCAGCAGCCGGGGGGGCCCAGAAGCTTTCTTT
TRBJ1-3 TRBV7-2 - TRBD1 CASSSKGGTVSSGNTIYF TGTGCCAGCAGCTCCAAAGGGGGGACAGTGAGCTCTGGAAACACCATATATTTT
TRBJ2-3 TRBV30 - TRBD2 CAWSGLAGVPDTQYF TGTGCCTGGAGCGGACTAGCGGGAGTCCCAGATACGCAGTATTTT
TRBJ2-3 TRBV3-1/TRBV3-2 - TRBD2 CAKETGRVPTDTQYF TGTGCCAAAGAGACCGGGAGGGTCCCCACAGATACGCAGTATTTT
TRBJ2-7 TRBV10-3 - - CAIKHPGEWEQYF TGTGCCATCAAGCACCCAGGGGAGTGGGAGCAGTACTTC
TRBJ1-2 TRBV29-1 - - CSSTTGTNYGYTF TGCAGCTCTACCACAGGGACTAACTATGGCTACACCTTC
TRBJ1-5 TRBV29-1 - - CSASRGGNQPQHF TGCAGCGCCAGCAGGGGAGGCAATCAGCCCCAGCATTTT
TRBJ2-5 TRBV29-1 - - CSVASTPGETQYF TGCAGCGTTGCCTCCACCCCGGGGGAGACCCAGTACTTC
TRBJ2-7 TRBV7-3 - TRBD2 CASSLGGSGYEQYF TGTGCCAGCAGCTTAGGCGGGAGCGGATACGAGCAGTACTTC
TRBJ2-2 TRBV7-9 - - CASSPGTPTGELFF TGTGCCAGCAGCCCCGGGACTCCCACCGGGGAGCTGTTTTTT
TRBJ2-3 TRBV5-6 - TRBD2 CASSPGGGSTDTQYF TGTGCCAGCAGCCCCGGCGGGGGTAGCACAGATACGCAGTATTTT
TRBJ1-6 TRBV28 - TRBD1 CASTLQGPNSPLHF TGTGCCAGCACCCTACAGGGGCCAAATTCACCCCTCCACTTT
TRBJ1-1 TRBV7-3 - TRBD1 CASSSRTGNTEAFF TGTGCCAGCAGCTCCCGGACAGGGAACACTGAAGCTTTCTTT
TRBJ1-2 TRBV27 - - CASSRMAGPPNYGYTF TGTGCCAGCAGCCGTATGGCGGGGCCGCCTAACTATGGCTACACCTTC
TRBJ2-1 TRBV5-4 - - CASSLWVGRVPNEQFF TGTGCCAGCAGCTTGTGGGTCGGGAGAGTCCCCAATGAGCAGTTCTTC
TRBJ1-1 TRBV29-1 - - CSVGGGGANTEAFF TGCAGCGTTGGGGGAGGGGGGGCGAACACTGAAGCTTTCTTT
TRBJ2-6 TRBV12-3/TRBV12-4 - - CASRLGGANVLTF TGTGCCAGCAGGCTGGGCGGGGCCAACGTCCTGACTTTC
TRBJ2-7 TRBV7-2 - TRBD2 CASSPTSGSSYEQYF TGTGCCAGCAGCCCGACTAGCGGGAGCTCCTACGAGCAGTACTTC
TRBJ2-2 TRBV6-2/TRBV6-3 - TRBD1 CASSYTRGLMEGNTGELFF TGTGCCAGCAGTTACACCAGGGGGCTAATGGAGGGGAACACCGGGGAGCTGTTTTTT
TRBJ1-5 TRBV4-3 - - CASSQELTGNQPQHF TGCGCCAGCAGCCAAGAGTTAACAGGGAATCAGCCCCAGCATTTT
TRBJ1-5 TRBV3-1/TRBV3-2 - - CASSQEGGGWGNQPQHF TGTGCCAGCAGCCAAGAGGGGGGTGGTTGGGGCAATCAGCCCCAGCATTTT
TRBJ1-1 TRBV6-5 - - CASSYSTGVGTEAFF TGTGCCAGCAGTTACTCGACCGGGGTTGGCACTGAAGCTTTCTTT
TRBJ2-3 TRBV4-3 - TRBD2 CASSQALAGGGTDTQYF TGCGCCAGCAGCCAAGCCCTAGCGGGAGGGGGCACAGATACGCAGTATTTT
TRBJ2-1 TRBV7-9 few TRBD2 CASSSIAGMANVQFF TGTGCCAGCAGCTCCATAGCGGGAATGGCCAATGTGCAGTTCTTC
TRBJ2-5 TRBV27 - - CASSLLGTPQETQYF TGTGCCAGCAGTTTACTGGGGACTCCCCAAGAGACCCAGTACTTC
TRBJ2-1 TRBV27 - TRBD2 CASGREHNEQFF TGTGCCAGCGGGAGGGAACACAATGAGCAGTTCTTC
TRBJ1-2 TRBV6-5 - TRBD1 CASSYTTGGNGYTF TGTGCCAGCAGTTACACAACAGGGGGCAATGGCTACACCTTC
TRBJ1-1 TRBV5-4 - - CASSLGGARGVTEAFF TGTGCCAGCAGCTTGGGAGGGGCCAGGGGAGTCACTGAAGCTTTCTTT
TRBJ1-5 TRBV18 - TRBD1 CASSPGQAQPQHF TGTGCCAGCTCACCCGGACAGGCTCAGCCCCAGCATTTT
TRBJ1-4 TRBV6-1 - - CASSEGRGAAEKLFF TGTGCCAGCAGTGAAGGTCGCGGGGCAGCTGAAAAACTGTTTTTT
TRBJ1-4 TRBV7-2 - TRBD1 CASSPGQGDEKLFF TGTGCCAGCAGCCCGGGACAGGGTGATGAAAAACTGTTTTTT
TRBJ2-6 TRBV7-2 - TRBD1 CASSPWGVRGSGANVLTF TGTGCCAGCAGCCCCTGGGGCGTCAGGGGGTCTGGGGCCAACGTCCTGACTTTC